The 6 T cell receptor beta chains reported below all come from one sample, sequenced in a study of beta chain features in type 1 diabetes. Reverse transcription of all isolated RNA meant that expressed TCRB transcripts were sequenced. The data were produced by immunoSEQ multiplex PCR, yet TCRdb's version contains in-frame clones alone and is incomplete. The sample comprises a few hundred thousand clones, roughly 16% of which are singletons, and under 0.02% rests with the top ten. The sequencing input was naive CD4+ T cells from blood. These TCRs come from a young woman in good health.

The chain combines TRBV7-2 with TRBJ1-1; TRBD1 aligns across 10 bases. Germline CDR1 SGHTA, CDR2 FQGNSA. The ends lost 5 bases at V and 1 base at J; junction bases unmatched: 4. This CDR3 region has 15 residues. CDR3 in DNA: TGTGCCAGCAGCATACGGGACAGGGGGAACACTGAAGCTTTCTTT. The encoded protein is CASSIRDRGNTEAFF.

A few counts support this clone. This chain joins TRBV7-9 and TRBJ2-7; 9 bases line up with TRBD2. After removal of 5 bases from V and 5 bases from J, the junction contained 10 bases not matched to a gene. Per germline, CDR1 SEHNR and CDR2 FQNEAQ (reference sequence). CDR3 length equals 15 residues. Here the CDR3 DNA reads TGTGCCAGCAGCACGATAGCGGGAGTAAGAAACGAGCAGTACTTC. Translation: CASSTIAGVRNEQYF.

This chain joins TRBV5-4 and TRBJ2-5; 8 nucleotides agree with TRBD1. The V gene's germline CDR1 is SGHNT and CDR2 YYREEE (reference sequence). The CDR3 is made up of 15 amino acids. Trimming removed 4 bases from V and 4 bases from J; junction bases left unmatched: 9. Here the CDR3 reads CASSRGTGGTETQYF. DNA for the CDR3: TGTGCCAGCAGCCGCGGGACAGGCGGCACAGAGACCCAGTACTTC.

This clone was counted between two and nine times. The chain has TRBV29-1 and TRBJ1-1, with a weak D call TRBD1 (6 bases). This CDR3 is built from 14 residues. The germline V and J ends were trimmed by 7 bases and 2 bases, with 17 bases remaining between them. Germline V gene sequence: CDR1 SQVTM, CDR2 ANQGSEA. The CDR3: CSGALRTVNTEAFF. CDR3 DNA: TGCAGCGGTGCCCTTAGGACAGTCAACACTGAAGCTTTCTTT.

CDR3 DNA: TGCAGCGTCTCAAGGGGGTCTAATGAAAAACTGTTTTTT. The encoded protein is CSVSRGSNEKLFF. This chain uses TRBV29-1 with TRBJ1-4; possibly TRBD1 for D (6 bases). The CDR3 sequence is 13 residues long. Looked up from germline, CDR1 is SQVTM and CDR2 is ANQGSEA. Trimming removed 6 bases at V and 3 bases at J, with 11 bases between.

The genes are TRBV9 and TRBJ2-5; tentatively, D is TRBD2 (5 bases). CDR1 is SGDLS and CDR2 is YYNGEE in the germline V gene. With 0 bases removed from V and 5 bases from J, the gap between germline ends came to 20 bases. This CDR3 comprises 17 residues. CDR3 bases: TGTGCCAGCAGCGTAGAGGTGGGAGAGCCTTCAAGGGAGACCCAGTACTTC. This sequence encodes CASSVEVGEPSRETQYF.